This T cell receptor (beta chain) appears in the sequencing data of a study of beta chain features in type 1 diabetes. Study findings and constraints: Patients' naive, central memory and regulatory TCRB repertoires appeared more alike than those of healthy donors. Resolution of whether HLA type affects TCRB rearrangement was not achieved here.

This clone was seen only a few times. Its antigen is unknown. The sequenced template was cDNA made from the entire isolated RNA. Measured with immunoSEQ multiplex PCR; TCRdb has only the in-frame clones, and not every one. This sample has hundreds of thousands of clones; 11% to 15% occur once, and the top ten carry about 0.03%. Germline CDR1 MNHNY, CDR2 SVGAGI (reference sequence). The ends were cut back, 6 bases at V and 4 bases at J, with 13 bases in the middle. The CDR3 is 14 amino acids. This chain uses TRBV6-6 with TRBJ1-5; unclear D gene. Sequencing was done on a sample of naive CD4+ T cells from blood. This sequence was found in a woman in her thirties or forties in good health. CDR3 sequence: CASSLERVNQPQHF. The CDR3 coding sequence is TGTGCCAGCAGCCTCGAACGCGTGAATCAGCCCCAGCATTTT.